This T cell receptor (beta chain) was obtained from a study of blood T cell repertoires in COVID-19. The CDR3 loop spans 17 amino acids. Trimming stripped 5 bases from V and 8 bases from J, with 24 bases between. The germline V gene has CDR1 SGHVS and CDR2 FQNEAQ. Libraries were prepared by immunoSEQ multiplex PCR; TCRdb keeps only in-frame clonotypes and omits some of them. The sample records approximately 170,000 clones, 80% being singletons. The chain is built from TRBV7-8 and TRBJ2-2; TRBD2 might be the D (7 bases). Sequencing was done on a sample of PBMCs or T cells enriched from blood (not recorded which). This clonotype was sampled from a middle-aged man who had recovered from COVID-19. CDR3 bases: TGTGCCAGCAGCCTCATCCTGCGGTGGGGGGGCCTTGGGGAGCTGTTTTTT. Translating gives CASSLILRWGGLGELFF. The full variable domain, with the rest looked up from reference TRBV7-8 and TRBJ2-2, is GAGVSQSPRYKVAKRGQDVALRCDPISGHVSLFWYQQALGQGPEFLTYFQNEAQLDKSGLPSDRFFAERPEGSVSTLKIQRTQQEDSAVYLCASSLILRWGGLGELFFGEGSRLTVL.